Sequencing of this T cell receptor beta chain was carried out in a study of beta chain features in type 1 diabetes. Per donor, one heparinised blood draw averaged roughly 110 mL. On this clone: As yet, its antigen is unknown.

The study, taken as a whole, reports: Shorter TCRB CDR3s, moderately but significantly so, marked every one of the four CD4+ subsets in Type 1 diabetes patients. Within the patient group, naive, central memory and Treg TCRB repertoires appeared more similar to each other than within healthy donors.

The investigators reverse transcribed all of the isolated RNA, so they sequenced expressed TCRB transcripts. Assay used: immunoSEQ multiplex PCR; TCRdb lists only in-frame clones, some missing. The top ten clones hold about 0.6% of a sample with 400,000 or so clones, over 8.5% of them seen once. This CDR3 spans 14 amino acids. Germline lookup yields CDR1 MNHNS and CDR2 SASEGT. V was cut by 7 bases and J by 0 bases, with 10 bases left in between. The chain couples TRBV6-1 to TRBJ2-1; D is undetermined. The sequence was obtained from a man under 40 with type 1 diabetes. Sequencing was performed on central memory CD4+ T cells from blood. The CDR3 DNA follows: TGTGCCAGCAACGGTGGAGACTCCTACAATGAGCAGTTCTTC. It yields the protein CASNGGDSYNEQFF.